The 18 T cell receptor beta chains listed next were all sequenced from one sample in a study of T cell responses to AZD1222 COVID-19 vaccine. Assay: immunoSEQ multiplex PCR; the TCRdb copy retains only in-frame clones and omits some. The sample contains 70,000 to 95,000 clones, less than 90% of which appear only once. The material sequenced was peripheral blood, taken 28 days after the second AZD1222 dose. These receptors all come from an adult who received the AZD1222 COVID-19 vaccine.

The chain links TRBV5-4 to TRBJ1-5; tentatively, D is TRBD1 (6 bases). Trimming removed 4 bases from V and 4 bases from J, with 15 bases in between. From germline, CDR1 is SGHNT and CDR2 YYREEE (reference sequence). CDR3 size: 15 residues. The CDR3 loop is CASSQGLESNQPQHF. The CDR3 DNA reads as TGTGCCAGCAGCCAGGGGTTAGAGAGTAATCAGCCCCAGCATTTT.

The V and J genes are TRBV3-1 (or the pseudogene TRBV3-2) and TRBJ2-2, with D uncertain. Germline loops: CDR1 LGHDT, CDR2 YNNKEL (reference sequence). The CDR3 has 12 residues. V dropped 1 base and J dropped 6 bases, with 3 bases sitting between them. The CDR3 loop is CASSQGAGELFF. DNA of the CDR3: TGTGCCAGCAGCCAAGGAGCCGGGGAGCTGTTTTTT.

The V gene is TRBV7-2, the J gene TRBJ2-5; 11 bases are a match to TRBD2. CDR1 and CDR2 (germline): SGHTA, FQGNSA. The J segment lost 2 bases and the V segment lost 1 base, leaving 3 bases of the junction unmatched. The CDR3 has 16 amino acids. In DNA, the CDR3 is TGTGCCAGCAGCTTAGGACTAGCGGGGCCTCAAGAGACCCAGTACTTC. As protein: CASSLGLAGPQETQYF.

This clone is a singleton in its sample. CDR3: CASSLFSGTGGNSPLHF. Here the CDR3 DNA reads TGTGCCAGCAGCCTATTTTCCGGGACAGGGGGAAATTCACCCCTCCACTTT. The chain uses TRBV4-2 and TRBJ1-6; 11 bases map to TRBD1. The CDR3 is 17 residues long. Germline CDR1 is LGHNA and CDR2 is YNFKEQ. The trim removed 4 bases at V and 7 bases at J, leaving 9 bases unmatched.

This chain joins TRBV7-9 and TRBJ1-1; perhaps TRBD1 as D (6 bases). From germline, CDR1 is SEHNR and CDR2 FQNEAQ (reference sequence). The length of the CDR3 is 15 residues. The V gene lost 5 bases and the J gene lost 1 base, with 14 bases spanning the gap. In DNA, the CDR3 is TGTGCCAGCAGCCCCCGGGGGCGGACGAACACTGAAGCTTTCTTT. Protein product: CASSPRGRTNTEAFF.

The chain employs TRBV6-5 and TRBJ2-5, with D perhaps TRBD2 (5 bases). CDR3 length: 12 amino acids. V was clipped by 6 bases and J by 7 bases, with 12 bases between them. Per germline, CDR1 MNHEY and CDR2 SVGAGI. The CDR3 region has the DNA TGTGCCAGCAGGGGAGAGGCCGGGACCCAGTACTTC. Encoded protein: CASRGEAGTQYF.

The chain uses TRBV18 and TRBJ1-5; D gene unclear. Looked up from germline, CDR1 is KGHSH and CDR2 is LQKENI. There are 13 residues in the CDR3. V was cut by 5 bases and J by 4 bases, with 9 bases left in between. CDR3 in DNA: TGTGCCAGCTCAGATGGGGAAAATCAGCCCCAGCATTTT. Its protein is CASSDGENQPQHF.

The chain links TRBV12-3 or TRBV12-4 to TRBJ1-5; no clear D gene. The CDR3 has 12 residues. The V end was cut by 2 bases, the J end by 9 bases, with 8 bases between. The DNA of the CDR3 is TGTGCCAGCAGTTTAAGCGCGGCGCCCCAGCATTTT. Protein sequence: CASSLSAAPQHF.

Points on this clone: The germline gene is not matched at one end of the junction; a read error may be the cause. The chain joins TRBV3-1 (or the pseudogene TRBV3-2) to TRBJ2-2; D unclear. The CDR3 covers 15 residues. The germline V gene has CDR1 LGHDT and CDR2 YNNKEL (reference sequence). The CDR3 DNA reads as TGTGCCAGCGGCCAGTCTGGGGAGAACACCGGGGAGCTGTTTTTT. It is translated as CASGQSGENTGELFF.

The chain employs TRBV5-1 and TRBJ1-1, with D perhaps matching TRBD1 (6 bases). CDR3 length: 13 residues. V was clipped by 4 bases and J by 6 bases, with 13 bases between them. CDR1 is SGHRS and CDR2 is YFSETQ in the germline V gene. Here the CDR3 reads CASSPRGVPEAFF. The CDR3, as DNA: TGCGCCAGCAGCCCGAGGGGGGTCCCTGAAGCTTTCTTT.

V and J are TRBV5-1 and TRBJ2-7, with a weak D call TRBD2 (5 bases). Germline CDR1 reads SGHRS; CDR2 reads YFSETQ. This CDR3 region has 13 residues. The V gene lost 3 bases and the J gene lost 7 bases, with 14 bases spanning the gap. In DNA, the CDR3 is TGCGCCAGCAGCTCCACGGAGGTCGAAGAGCAGTACTTC. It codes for CASSSTEVEEQYF.

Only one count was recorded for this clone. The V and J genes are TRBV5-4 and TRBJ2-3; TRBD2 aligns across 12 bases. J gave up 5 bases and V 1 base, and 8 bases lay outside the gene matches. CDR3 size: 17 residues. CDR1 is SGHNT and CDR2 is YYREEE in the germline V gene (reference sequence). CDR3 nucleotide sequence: TGTGCCAGCAGCTTGAAAGGACTAGCGGGGACGGAAGATACGCAGTATTTT. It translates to CASSLKGLAGTEDTQYF. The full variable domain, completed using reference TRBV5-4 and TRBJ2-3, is ETGVTQSPTHLIKTRGQQVTLRCSSQSGHNTVSWYQQALGQGPQFIFQYYREEENGRGNFPPRFSGLQFPNYSSELNVNALELDDSALYLCASSLKGLAGTEDTQYFGPGTRLTVL.

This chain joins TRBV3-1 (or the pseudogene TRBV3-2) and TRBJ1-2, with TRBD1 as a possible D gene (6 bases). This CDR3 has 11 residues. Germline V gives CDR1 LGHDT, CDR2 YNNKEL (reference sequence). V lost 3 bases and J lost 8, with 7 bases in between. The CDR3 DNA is TGTGCCAGCAGCCACCAGGGGGGCTACACCTTC. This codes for CASSHQGGYTF.

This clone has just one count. The CDR3 region is CASSYRGQGARSDQPQHF. CDR3 nucleotides: TGTGCCAGCAGTTATAGGGGGCAGGGGGCAAGATCGGATCAGCCCCAGCATTTT. The genes are TRBV19 and TRBJ1-5; 8 bases align to TRBD1. Trimming removed 9 bases from V and 5 bases from J; junction bases left unmatched: 21. The CDR3 has 18 residues. Germline-derived CDR1 and CDR2 are LNHDA and SQIVND (reference sequence).

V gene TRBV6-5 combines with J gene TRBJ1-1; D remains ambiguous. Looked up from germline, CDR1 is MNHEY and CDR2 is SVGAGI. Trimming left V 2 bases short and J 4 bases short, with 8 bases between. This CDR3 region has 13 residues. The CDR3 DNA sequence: TGTGCCAGCAGTTACCTAGAGTCCACTGAAGCTTTCTTT. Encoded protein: CASSYLESTEAFF.

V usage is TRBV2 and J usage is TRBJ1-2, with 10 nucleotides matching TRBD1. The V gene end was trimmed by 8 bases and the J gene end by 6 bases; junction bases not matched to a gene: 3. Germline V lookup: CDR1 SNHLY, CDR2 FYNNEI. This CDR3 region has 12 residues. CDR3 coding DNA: TGTGCCAGCTACGGGACAGGGGATGGCTACACCTTC. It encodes CASYGTGDGYTF. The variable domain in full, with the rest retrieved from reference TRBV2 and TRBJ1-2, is EPEVTQTPSHQVTQMGQEVILRCVPISNHLYFYWYRQILGQKVEFLVSFYNNEISEKSEIFDDQFSVERPDGSNFTLKIRSTKLEDSAMYFCASYGTGDGYTFGSGTRLTVV.

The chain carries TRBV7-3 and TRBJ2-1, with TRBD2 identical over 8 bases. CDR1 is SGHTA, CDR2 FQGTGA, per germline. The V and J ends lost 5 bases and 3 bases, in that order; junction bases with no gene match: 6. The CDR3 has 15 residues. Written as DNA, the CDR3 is TGTGCCAGCAGCCTGGGGCTAGCGGGCTACAATGAGCAGTTCTTC. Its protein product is CASSLGLAGYNEQFF.

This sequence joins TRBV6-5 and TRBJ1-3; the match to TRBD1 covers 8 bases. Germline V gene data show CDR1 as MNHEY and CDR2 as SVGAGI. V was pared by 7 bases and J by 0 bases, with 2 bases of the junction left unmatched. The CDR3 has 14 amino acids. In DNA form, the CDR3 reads TGTGCCAGCATTACAGGGGGCTCTGGAAACACCATATATTTT. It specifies CASITGGSGNTIYF.